A single sample gave rise to the 9 T cell receptor beta chains below, sequenced in a study of T cell changes during pregnancy in multiple sclerosis. The protocol was immunoSEQ multiplex PCR, while the TCRdb copy is restricted to in-frame clones and leaves out a portion. The sample has some 60,000 clones, around 93% seen once. The starting material was peripheral blood, obtained after pregnancy. The receptors originated from a female donor with multiple sclerosis, enrolled in a pregnancy study.

The chain has TRBV7-8 and TRBJ2-5, with D unclear. V shed 5 bases and J shed 3 bases, with 16 bases lying between them. The CDR3 has 15 amino acids. Germline-derived CDR1 and CDR2 are SGHVS and FQNEAQ. The CDR3 reads CASSPPVLRKETQYF. CDR3 in DNA: TGTGCCAGCAGCCCACCCGTGTTGAGAAAAGAGACCCAGTACTTC.

Only a few counts were recorded for this clone. V usage is TRBV15 and J usage is TRBJ2-3; a possible D gene is TRBD2 (6 bases). This CDR3 has 14 residues. Trimming pared 3 bases from V and 0 bases from J, leaving 7 bases between. CDR1 is LNHNV, CDR2 YYDKDF, per germline (reference sequence). CDR3 sequence reads: CATSRGTSTDTQYF. CDR3 bases: TGTGCCACCAGCAGGGGGACTAGCACAGATACGCAGTATTTT. Complete variable domain (other parts from reference TRBV15 and TRBJ2-3): DAMVIQNPRYQVTQFGKPVTLSCSQTLNHNVMYWYQQKSSQAPKLLFHYYDKDFNNEADTPDNFQSRRPNTSFCFLDIRSPGLGDTAMYLCATSRGTSTDTQYFGPGTRLTVL.

The chain joins TRBV28 to TRBJ1-2; maybe TRBD1 (5 bases). This CDR3 has 13 residues. Per germline, CDR1 MDHEN and CDR2 SYDVKM. V was pared by 6 bases and J by 5 bases, with 13 bases between. DNA for the CDR3: TGTGCCAGCAGATCTCAGGGAGGGTATGGCTACACCTTC. This sequence encodes CASRSQGGYGYTF.

A single count supports this clone. The chain is built from TRBV11-2 and TRBJ2-5, with D possibly matching TRBD2 (5 bases). The germline V gene encodes CDR1 SGHAT and CDR2 FQNNGV. The CDR3 runs to 13 residues. V was cut by 1 base and J by 5 bases, with 8 bases left in between. CDR3 amino acids: CASSLARVETQYF. The CDR3 coding sequence is TGTGCCAGCAGCTTAGCGCGGGTGGAGACCCAGTACTTC. Together with reference TRBV11-2 and TRBJ2-5, the CDR3 gives the full variable domain: EAGVAQSPRYKIIEKRQSVAFWCNPISGHATLYWYQQILGQGPKLLIQFQNNGVVDDSQLPKDRFSAERLKGVDSTLKIQPAKLEDSAVYLCASSLARVETQYFGPGTRLLVL.

The V call is TRBV7-9, the J call TRBJ1-2; possibly TRBD1 for D (5 bases). The CDR3 spans 13 residues. CDR1 is SEHNR and CDR2 is FQNEAQ in the germline V gene (reference sequence). V was clipped by 4 bases and J by 3 bases, with 9 bases between them. The CDR3, as DNA: TGTGCCAGCAGCTATCAGGGTCACTATGGCTACACCTTC. This translates into CASSYQGHYGYTF.

This chain links TRBV28 with TRBJ2-1; TRBD2 matches 10 bases. V was clipped by 6 bases and J by 5 bases; unmatched bases: 7. Germline V lookup: CDR1 MDHEN, CDR2 SYDVKM. The length of the CDR3 is 15 residues. CDR3 region: CASSSGTSAHNEQFF. Written as DNA, the CDR3 is TGTGCCAGCAGCTCCGGGACTAGCGCACACAATGAGCAGTTCTTC.

The V and J genes are TRBV18 and TRBJ1-1, with a tentative D call TRBD1 (5 bases). Trimming took off 4 bases at V and 3 bases at J, with 9 bases between the two ends. The CDR3 spans 13 residues. The V gene's germline CDR1 is KGHSH and CDR2 LQKENI. The CDR3 reads CASSHQGHTEAFF. CDR3 bases: TGTGCCAGCTCACACCAGGGTCACACTGAAGCTTTCTTT.

The chain has TRBV28 and TRBJ2-1, with a possible D match to TRBD2 (7 bases). Germline assignment: CDR1 MDHEN and CDR2 SYDVKM. V was cut by 1 base and J by 1 base, with 14 bases left in between. The CDR3 spans 17 residues. CDR3 coding DNA: TGTGCCAGCAGTTTATTGGGGGGGGCAGGGTCCTACAATGAGCAGTTCTTC. It translates to CASSLLGGAGSYNEQFF. Full variable domain (missing parts from reference TRBV28 and TRBJ2-1): DVKVTQSSRYLVKRTGEKVFLECVQDMDHENMFWYRQDPGLGLRLIYFSYDVKMKEKGDIPEGYSVSREKKERFSLILESASTNQTSMYLCASSLLGGAGSYNEQFFGPGTRLTVL.

This chain uses TRBV18 with TRBJ2-1; 7 positions match TRBD2. V shed 2 bases, J shed 12 bases, and the junction held 4 bases outside the gene matches. Germline V gene lookup returns CDR1 KGHSH and CDR2 LQKENI. This CDR3 has 12 residues. This chain's CDR3 is CASSPSRESQFF. The CDR3 coding sequence is TGTGCCAGCTCACCATCGCGGGAGTCGCAGTTCTTC. Combining the CDR3 with reference TRBV18 and TRBJ2-1 gives the whole variable domain NAGVMQNPRHLVRRRGQEARLRCSPMKGHSHVYWYRQLPEEGLKFMVYLQKENIIDESGMPKERFSAEFPKEGPSILRIQQVVRGDSAAYFCASSPSRESQFFGPGTRLTVL.